This T cell receptor (beta chain) is drawn from a study of cytomegalovirus exposure and HLA in healthy donors. Findings and caveats of the study: Researchers counted 180 or so TCR beta chains as cytomegalovirus-associated. Several V segments, TRBV6-2 and TRBV6-3 among them, could not be told apart and were dropped. In vitro, a few CMV-associated chains proved specific for CMV antigens.

Comments on this clone: Its antigen is unidentified.

PCR was performed using 60 Vbeta and 13 Jbeta primers. Measured with immunoSEQ multiplex PCR; TCRdb has only the in-frame clones, and not every one. The profile covers a few hundred thousand clones, with about four fifths appearing a single time and 2.9% taken by the ten largest. CDR1 is MNHEY, CDR2 SMNVEV, per germline (reference sequence). This CDR3 has 11 amino acids. The germline V and J ends were trimmed by 10 bases and 8 bases, with 14 bases remaining between them. The chain recombines TRBV27 with TRBJ1-2, with D perhaps matching TRBD1 (6 bases). This TCR derives from a man aged 25-45 years in good health and CMV-seronegative. Material for sequencing was PBMCs. CDR3 sequence reads: CATPGGQGYTF. The CDR3, as DNA: TGTGCCACCCCCGGGGGGCAGGGCTACACCTTC.